The 29 T cell receptor beta chains reported below all come from one sample, sequenced in a study of shared clonotypes between healthy human individuals. Profiled with immunoSEQ multiplex PCR; TCRdb holds only in-frame clones, not every one. The data show about 380,000 clones, with 90% to 98% seen just once and around 0.32% held by the top ten. The specimen was memory CD8+ T cells sorted from blood. The sample's subset: CD45RO+ cells pooled with CCR7-negative TemRA cells. The receptors originated from a man aged 25 to 40 in good health.

The chain couples TRBV28 to TRBJ2-5; unclear D gene. Germline CDR1 is MDHEN and CDR2 is SYDVKM. V was shortened by 5 bases and J by 5 bases, with 9 bases between the two germline ends. The CDR3 sequence is 12 residues long. For the CDR3, the DNA is TGTGCCAGCAGTCCCCTCGGGGAGACCCAGTACTTC. It yields the protein CASSPLGETQYF.

The rearrangement joins TRBV19 to TRBJ1-1; D is unclear. Trimming took 5 bases from V and 4 from J, leaving 11 bases between them. CDR1 and CDR2 from the germline V gene are LNHDA and SQIVND (reference sequence). The CDR3 runs 13 residues. DNA for the CDR3: TGTGCCAGTAGTTTCGAGGGCGTCACTGAAGCTTTCTTT. Translating it yields CASSFEGVTEAFF.

This sequence joins TRBV30 and TRBJ2-5; 9 bases match TRBD1. Germline CDR1 reads GTSNPN; CDR2 reads SVGIG (reference sequence). Trimming cost V 4 bases and J 5 bases; bases outside gene matches: 8. CDR3 length: 14 residues. Here the CDR3 reads CAWNVGQGMETQYF. CDR3 bases: TGTGCCTGGAATGTGGGACAGGGAATGGAGACCCAGTACTTC.

The rearrangement uses TRBV6-1 and TRBJ2-5, with D possibly matching TRBD2 (5 bases). The CDR3 has 14 amino acids. Trimming shortened V by 4 bases and J by 5 bases, and 14 bases separated the two germline ends. The germline V gene encodes CDR1 MNHNS and CDR2 SASEGT. Here the CDR3 DNA reads TGTGCCAGCAGTGCGGACCCTAGCAGGGAGACCCAGTACTTC. The encoded protein is CASSADPSRETQYF.

This clone was picked up a small number of times. This chain joins TRBV5-1 and TRBJ2-1, with 7 bases matching TRBD1. The V gene end was trimmed by 4 bases and the J gene end by 0 bases; junction bases not matched to a gene: 4. Germline V lookup: CDR1 SGHRS, CDR2 YFSETQ. The CDR3 is made up of 15 amino acids. CDR3 sequence: CASSEGQSSYNEQFF. CDR3 sequence (DNA): TGCGCCAGCAGCGAGGGACAGAGCTCCTACAATGAGCAGTTCTTC.

The CDR3 here is CASSWGQGYEQYF. As DNA, the CDR3 is TGTGCCAGCAGTTGGGGTCAGGGCTACGAGCAGTACTTC. The gene calls are TRBV27 and TRBJ2-7; tentative D call: TRBD1 (5 bases). Germline V gene sequence: CDR1 MNHEY, CDR2 SMNVEV (reference sequence). The CDR3 runs 13 residues. Trimming removed 4 bases from V and 3 bases from J, with 10 bases in between.

V is TRBV5-1 and J is TRBJ2-1, with 10 bases fitting TRBD2. V dropped 4 bases and J dropped 4; count of bases not matched to a gene: 14. The germline V gene encodes CDR1 SGHRS and CDR2 YFSETQ. This CDR3 comprises 18 residues. CDR3 region: CASSPLTKKAGGYNEQFF. CDR3 DNA sequence: TGCGCCAGCAGCCCCCTGACAAAAAAAGCGGGAGGGTACAATGAGCAGTTCTTC.

Notes on this clone: This same CDR3 is encoded by further DNA sequences in the sample. The chain joins TRBV30 to TRBJ1-2, with unresolved D. Deletions cut 5 bases from V and 1 base from J, with 2 bases between. CDR1 is GTSNPN and CDR2 is SVGIG in the germline V gene (reference sequence). There are 10 residues in the CDR3. Here the CDR3 reads CAWGNYGYTF. The CDR3 DNA reads TGTGCCTGGGGTAACTATGGCTACACCTTC. The variable domain in full, with the rest retrieved from reference TRBV30 and TRBJ1-2, is SQTIHQWPATLVQPVGSPLSLECTVEGTSNPNLYWYRQAAGRGLQLLFYSVGIGQISSEVPQNLSASRPQDRQFILSSKKLLLSDSGFYLCAWGNYGYTFGSGTRLTVV.

The chain combines TRBV7-9 with TRBJ1-2, with TRBD1 matching over 7 bases. With 0 bases clipped from V and 6 bases from J, the junction kept 7 bases outside the gene matches. The CDR3 runs to 15 residues. From germline, CDR1 is SEHNR and CDR2 FQNEAQ (reference sequence). The DNA of the CDR3 is TGTGCCAGCAGCTTAGCAGGGGCAGGGGGGAATGGCTACACCTTC. Encoded protein: CASSLAGAGGNGYTF.

This clone was observed once. The rearrangement joins TRBV11-2 to TRBJ1-1, with D hard to call. The CDR3 has 13 amino acids. CDR1 is SGHAT, CDR2 FQNNGV, per germline. With 4 bases removed from V and 1 base from J, the gap between germline ends came to 7 bases. The CDR3: CASSSLQNTEAFF. The CDR3 region has the DNA TGTGCCAGCAGCTCCCTACAGAACACTGAAGCTTTCTTT. The full variable domain, completed using reference TRBV11-2 and TRBJ1-1, is EAGVAQSPRYKIIEKRQSVAFWCNPISGHATLYWYQQILGQGPKLLIQFQNNGVVDDSQLPKDRFSAERLKGVDSTLKIQPAKLEDSAVYLCASSSLQNTEAFFGQGTRLTVV.

The chain carries TRBV11-2 and TRBJ2-1; D ambiguous. Trimming stripped 5 bases from V and 9 bases from J, with 11 bases between. CDR1 is SGHAT, CDR2 FQNNGV, per germline. The CDR3 consists of 12 residues. CDR3 region: CASSPSISEQFF. The CDR3 coding sequence is TGTGCCAGCAGCCCGAGCATCAGTGAGCAGTTCTTC.

In its sample, this clone was seen a few times. The rearrangement joins TRBV19 to TRBJ1-1; no firm D call. The CDR3 spans 12 residues. Trimming cost V 7 bases and J 1 base, with 7 bases left between them. The germline CDR1 and CDR2 sequences are LNHDA and SQIVND (reference sequence). The CDR3 bases are TGTGCCAGTAAGGTACCGAACACTGAAGCTTTCTTT. It yields the protein CASKVPNTEAFF.

The genes are TRBV7-2 and TRBJ2-7; 8 nucleotides match TRBD2. V shed 0 bases, J shed 0 bases, and the junction held 4 bases outside the gene matches. This CDR3 has 16 residues. Germline CDR1 and CDR2: SGHTA and FQGNSA. The CDR3 reads CASSLAPSGSSYEQYF. CDR3 sequence (DNA): TGTGCCAGCAGCTTAGCGCCTAGCGGGTCCTCCTACGAGCAGTACTTC.

J is TRBJ2-1 and V is TRBV25-1, with 8 positions matching TRBD2. Trimming cost V 5 bases and J 9 bases; bases outside gene matches: 15. Germline V lookup: CDR1 MGHDK, CDR2 SYGVNS. The CDR3 consists of 16 residues. CDR3 region: CASSQSPIPSGSEQFF. In DNA form, the CDR3 reads TGTGCCAGCAGTCAATCCCCTATACCAAGCGGGAGTGAGCAGTTCTTC.

This chain links TRBV20-1 with TRBJ2-1; D gene ambiguous. This CDR3 has 10 amino acids. V was shortened by 4 bases and J by 7 bases, with 5 bases between the two germline ends. The germline V gene has CDR1 DFQATT and CDR2 SNEGSKA (reference sequence). The CDR3, as DNA: TGCAGTGCTACCCGGAATGAGCAGTTCTTC. Its translation: CSATRNEQFF.

The rearrangement joins TRBV4-1 to TRBJ2-3; 8 nucleotides align to TRBD2. Trimming at V came to 4 bases and at J to 2 bases, leaving 8 bases not matched to a gene. The CDR3 sequence is 16 residues long. The germline gives CDR1 MGHRA, CDR2 YSYEKL. DNA of the CDR3: TGCGCCAGCAGCCCCTTAGCGGGGCCCCTCACAGATACGCAGTATTTT. It is translated as CASSPLAGPLTDTQYF.

The rearrangement links TRBV2 to TRBJ1-1, with D tentatively TRBD1 (6 bases). Germline lookup yields CDR1 SNHLY and CDR2 FYNNEI. V was shortened by 9 bases and J by 0 bases, with 17 bases between the two germline ends. The CDR3 has 15 amino acids. CDR3 nucleotide sequence: TGTGCCAGTAGAGACAGGTTTGAGGTGAACACTGAAGCTTTCTTT. Translation: CASRDRFEVNTEAFF. The variable domain in full, completed from reference TRBV2 and TRBJ1-1, reads EPEVTQTPSHQVTQMGQEVILRCVPISNHLYFYWYRQILGQKVEFLVSFYNNEISEKSEIFDDQFSVERPDGSNFTLKIRSTKLEDSAMYFCASRDRFEVNTEAFFGQGTRLTVV.

The chain is built from TRBV5-1 and TRBJ2-7; 14 bases fit TRBD2. The germline CDR1 and CDR2 sequences are SGHRS and YFSETQ. V was pared by 4 bases and J by 6 bases, with 12 bases of the junction left unmatched. The CDR3 contains 17 residues. The CDR3 here is CASSLHPPGLAGAEQYF. As DNA, the CDR3 is TGCGCCAGCAGCCTGCACCCGCCGGGACTAGCGGGAGCCGAGCAGTACTTC.

This rearrangement joins TRBV28 to TRBJ2-3, with 12 bases fitting TRBD2. The CDR3 is made up of 15 amino acids. After removal of 6 bases from V and 6 bases from J, the junction contained 7 bases not matched to a gene. CDR1 is MDHEN, CDR2 SYDVKM, per germline. The CDR3 sequence is CASSSLAGGKDTQYF. In nucleotides, the CDR3 is TGTGCCAGCAGCTCACTAGCGGGAGGCAAGGATACGCAGTATTTT.

V usage is TRBV15 and J usage is TRBJ2-7; 7 positions match TRBD1. Germline assignment: CDR1 LNHNV and CDR2 YYDKDF (reference sequence). V lost 2 bases and J lost 5; bases outside the gene matches: 6. The CDR3 is 14 residues long. CDR3 in amino acids: CATSRIDRAHEQYF. CDR3 bases: TGTGCCACCAGCAGAATCGACAGGGCCCACGAGCAGTACTTC.

The chain's CDR3 is CASSVLNRVSEAFF. The CDR3, as DNA: TGTGCCAGCAGTGTCCTCAACAGGGTATCTGAAGCTTTCTTT. J is TRBJ1-1 and V is TRBV6-1; D may be TRBD1 (6 bases). The CDR3 has 14 amino acids. Germline V gene lookup returns CDR1 MNHNS and CDR2 SASEGT. V was pared by 4 bases and J by 6 bases, with 15 bases between.

This rearrangement joins TRBV6-6 to TRBJ2-1; the D is unclear. This CDR3 is 14 amino acids long. V lost 2 bases, J lost 5 bases, and 10 bases lay in between. CDR1 MNHNY and CDR2 SVGAGI come from the germline V gene (reference sequence). DNA for the CDR3: TGTGCCAGCAGTTACGAGTCTTCTCACAATGAGCAGTTCTTC. Protein product: CASSYESSHNEQFF.

This clone was observed once. The chain recombines TRBV5-1 with TRBJ1-2; a weak D match, TRBD1 (5 bases). The CDR3 runs 15 residues. The germline V and J ends were trimmed by 6 bases and 4 bases, with 19 bases remaining between them. Germline CDR1 is SGHRS and CDR2 is YFSETQ. In DNA form, the CDR3 reads TGCGCCAGCACGTCTTATCCGGACACCTCCTATGGCTACACCTTC. Amino acid sequence: CASTSYPDTSYGYTF. Full variable domain (missing parts from reference TRBV5-1 and TRBJ1-2): KAGVTQTPRYLIKTRGQQVTLSCSPISGHRSVSWYQQTPGQGLQFLFEYFSETQRNKGNFPGRFSGRQFSNSRSEMNVSTLELGDSALYLCASTSYPDTSYGYTFGSGTRLTVV.

The chain carries TRBV11-3 and TRBJ1-1, with no clear D. CDR1 SGHNT and CDR2 YENEEA come from the germline V gene. The CDR3 has 14 amino acids. Trimming stripped 0 bases from V and 1 base from J, with 6 bases between. CDR3 nucleotide sequence: TGTGCCAGCAGCTTAGATAACCAGAACACTGAAGCTTTCTTT. Amino acid sequence: CASSLDNQNTEAFF.

This clone turned up a few times. This rearrangement joins TRBV4-2 to TRBJ1-1; D unclear. This CDR3 is 15 amino acids long. The germline CDR1 and CDR2 sequences are LGHNA and YNFKEQ. V dropped 1 base and J dropped 1 base, with 10 bases sitting between them. DNA for the CDR3: TGTGCCAGCAGCCAAGGGCCCGGGGAGAACACTGAAGCTTTCTTT. It encodes CASSQGPGENTEAFF.

The chain carries TRBV9 and TRBJ2-7; D is possibly TRBD2 (7 bases). The length of the CDR3 is 16 residues. Trimming took off 4 bases at V and 2 bases at J, with 19 bases between the two ends. The germline V gene encodes CDR1 SGDLS and CDR2 YYNGEE. The CDR3 protein is CASSPSRGGDPYEQYF. CDR3 nucleotide sequence: TGTGCCAGCAGCCCCTCTAGGGGGGGAGATCCCTACGAGCAGTACTTC.

This sequence joins TRBV5-1 and TRBJ2-3; 13 bases line up with TRBD2. This CDR3 is 17 amino acids long. CDR1 SGHRS and CDR2 YFSETQ come from the germline V gene. V trimming: 4 bases; J trimming: 4 bases; junction bases outside the gene matches: 9. The CDR3, as DNA: TGCGCCAGCAGCACCCGGACTAGCGGGAGTGGAGCAGATACGCAGTATTTT. It translates to CASSTRTSGSGADTQYF.

Points on this clone: The identical CDR3 is also encoded by other nucleotide sequences in the sample. This chain links TRBV5-6 with TRBJ2-3, with D possibly matching TRBD2 (6 bases). From germline, CDR1 is SGHDT and CDR2 YYEEEE. Trimming pared 3 bases from V and 1 base from J, leaving 6 bases between. This CDR3 comprises 13 residues. The CDR3 DNA reads as TGTGCCAGCAGCTCTAGCGGCACAGATACGCAGTATTTT. It yields the protein CASSSSGTDTQYF.

V gene TRBV21-1 combines with J gene TRBJ1-4; the table's D call, TRBD1, has no DNA check behind it. TRBV21-1 has pseudogene status. The CDR3 length is 16 residues. The CDR3 sequence is CASSKKKDTTNEKLFF. In DNA form, the CDR3 reads TGTGCCAGCAGCAAAAAAAAGGACACAACTAATGAAAAACTGTTTTTT.